This T cell receptor (beta chain) was captured in a study of blood T cell repertoires in COVID-19. Turning to the study itself: Some COVID-19 samples were acute and others convalescent; all came from the United States, Italy and Spain. From T cells, B-cell-depleted T cells, or PBMCs came the material, which was cDNA or gDNA.

In the study's own analysis: Amplification of reference gene primers provided the estimated nucleated cell counts. Sequencing was performed with immunoSEQ multiplex PCR; in TCRdb, only in-frame clones are kept and a portion is missing. Clone size and the V and J calls come from that table; the DNA yielded D and trimming. Of some 90,000 clones in the sample, 90% are singletons; the top ten hold 3.5% to 5%. Sequenced: peripheral blood. This sequence originates from a woman at least 80 years old with active or convalescent COVID-19.

The DNA for the CDR3 is TGTGCCAGCAGCTTAGGGCAGGGGGGCGAGCAGTACTTC. The encoded protein is CASSLGQGGEQYF. This sequence joins TRBV7-3 and TRBJ2-7; TRBD1 might be the D (7 bases). Trimming took 2 bases from V and 6 from J, leaving 11 bases between them. The CDR3 is 13 residues long. Germline CDR1 SGHTA, CDR2 FQGTGA.